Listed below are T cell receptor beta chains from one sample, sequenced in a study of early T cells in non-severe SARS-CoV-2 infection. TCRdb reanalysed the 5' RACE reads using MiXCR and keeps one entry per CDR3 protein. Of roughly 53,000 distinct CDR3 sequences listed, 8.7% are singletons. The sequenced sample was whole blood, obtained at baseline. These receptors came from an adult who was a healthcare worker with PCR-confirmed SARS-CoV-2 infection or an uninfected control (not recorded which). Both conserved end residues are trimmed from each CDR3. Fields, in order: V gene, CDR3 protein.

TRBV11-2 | ASTPSGRTRYEQY
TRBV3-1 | ASGEGNTGELF
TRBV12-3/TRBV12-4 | ASSPRRWQSDENTIY
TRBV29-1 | SVEAGPQY
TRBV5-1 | ASRQQGMNTEAF
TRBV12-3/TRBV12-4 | ASSAGREENEQF
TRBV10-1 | ASSEGLAGGYNEQF
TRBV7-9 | ASSSTGGYTEAF
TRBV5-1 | ASSLEETQY
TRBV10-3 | AIGSGGAYNEQF
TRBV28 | VSSPDRISSGNTIY
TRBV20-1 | SAPPIAGGPYNEQF
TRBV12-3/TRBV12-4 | ASSFWSTNYGYT
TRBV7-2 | ASSQRDRGPSDTQY
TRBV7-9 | ASSSGAGSSYEQY
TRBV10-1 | ASSESGYEQY
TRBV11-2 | ASSRGLDFGLSIYNEQF
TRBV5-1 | ASSLLLTQETQY
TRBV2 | ASSAHRAGGGNEQF
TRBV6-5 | ASSPQGTGELF
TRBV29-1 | SVEGTSGRQHNEQF
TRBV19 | ASSTLGTRGAGEQY
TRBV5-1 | ASSVYSSGRIYNEQF
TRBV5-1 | ASSLGQENQPQH
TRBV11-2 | ASSLLAGGYNEQF
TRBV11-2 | ASSLYSGGSYEQY
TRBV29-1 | SVDRAGSTGELF
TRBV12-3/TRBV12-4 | ASRVTVNTIY
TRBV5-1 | ASSLRGPRSTDTQY
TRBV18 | ASSPDPGGNTIY
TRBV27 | ASSRGLPGWNEQF
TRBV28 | ASSRQLGEQY
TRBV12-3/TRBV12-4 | ASTDLAEGTDTQY
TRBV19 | ASTLGGGGYGYT
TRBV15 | ATSSRLNTQY
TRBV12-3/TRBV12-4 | ASSPPGGSFYGYT
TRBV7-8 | ASTLTAGLYEQY
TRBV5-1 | ASSGGLEQETQY
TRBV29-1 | SVPVRDRAKGDTQY
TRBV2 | ASSSGGGAQY
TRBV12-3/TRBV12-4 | ASSRETGPFPYEQY
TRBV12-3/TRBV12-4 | ASSLRKTQY
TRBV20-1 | SAPLQGSSTDTQY
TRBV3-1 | ASSSLRGAQETQY
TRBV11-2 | ASSPHLQPTDTQY
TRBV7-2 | ASSLAGGLYGYT
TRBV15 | ATSRERHNQPQH
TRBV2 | ASNVNWANTEAF
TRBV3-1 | ASSQVGADTQY
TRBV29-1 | SVGTVLGQPQH